This T cell receptor beta chain came from a study of cytomegalovirus exposure and HLA in healthy donors. Researchers ran the PCR with 60 Vbeta and 13 Jbeta primers. Only in-frame clones appear in the TCRdb table, and some are missing; sequencing was by immunoSEQ multiplex PCR. The table has about 88,000 clones, over 80% seen once; the top ten hold under 2.5%. Study-wide results and limits: Most of the TCR beta V segments (in an earlier analysis) were productive either about 87% or about 30% of the time. CMV serostatus was the sole immune exposure information available.

With 3 bases removed from V and 8 bases from J, the gap between germline ends came to 20 bases. Germline-derived CDR1 and CDR2 are MDHEN and SYDVKM. The CDR3 covers 16 residues. Points on this clone: Antigen: not known.

The sequence was collected from a man between 18 and 35 years old in good health and CMV-seronegative. Sequences were obtained from PBMCs. The chain recombines TRBV28 with TRBJ2-1; the D gene is possibly TRBD2 (5 bases). The CDR3 DNA reads TGTGCCAGCAGTTTCAGGCCCGGGGTGGGTCCCGATGAGCAGTTCTTC. Translating gives CASSFRPGVGPDEQFF.